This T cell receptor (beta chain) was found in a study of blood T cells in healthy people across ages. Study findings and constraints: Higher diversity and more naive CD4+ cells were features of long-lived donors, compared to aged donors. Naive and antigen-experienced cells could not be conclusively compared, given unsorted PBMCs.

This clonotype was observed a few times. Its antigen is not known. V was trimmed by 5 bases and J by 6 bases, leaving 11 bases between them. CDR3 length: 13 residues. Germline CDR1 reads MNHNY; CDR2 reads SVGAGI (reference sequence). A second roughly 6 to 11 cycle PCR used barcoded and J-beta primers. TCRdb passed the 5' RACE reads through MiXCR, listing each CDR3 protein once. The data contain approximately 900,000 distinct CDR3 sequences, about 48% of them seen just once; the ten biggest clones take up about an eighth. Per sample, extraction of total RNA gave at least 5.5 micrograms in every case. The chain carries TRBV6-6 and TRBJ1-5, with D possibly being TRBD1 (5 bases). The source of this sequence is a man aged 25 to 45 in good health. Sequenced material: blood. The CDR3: CASSAQGSQPQHF. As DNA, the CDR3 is TGTGCCAGCAGTGCGCAGGGTTCTCAGCCCCAGCATTTT.